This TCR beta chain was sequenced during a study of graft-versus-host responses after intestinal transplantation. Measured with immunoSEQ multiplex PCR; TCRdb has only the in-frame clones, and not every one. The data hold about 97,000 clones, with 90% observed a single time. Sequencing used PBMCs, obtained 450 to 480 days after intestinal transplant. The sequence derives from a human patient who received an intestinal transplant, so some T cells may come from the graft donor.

The CDR3 is CASSPGQGETQYF. For the CDR3, the DNA is TGTGCCAGCTCACCGGGACAGGGGGAGACCCAGTACTTC. The chain employs TRBV18 and TRBJ2-5, with TRBD1 identical over 10 bases. The CDR3 is 13 residues long. The germline CDR1 and CDR2 sequences are KGHSH and LQKENI. The ends lost 3 bases at V and 5 bases at J; junction bases unmatched: 0.